Below, 3 T cell receptor beta chains from the same sample are listed, as sequenced in a study of blood T cell repertoires in COVID-19. Method: immunoSEQ multiplex PCR; TCRdb's copy keeps in-frame clones and lacks some. The repertoire holds 300,000 to 450,000 clones, with approximately 81% as singletons. Sequenced: peripheral blood. All receptors derive from a young woman with acute or convalescent COVID-19.

The rearrangement links TRBV18 to TRBJ1-2, with D uncertain. V lost 0 bases and J lost 3, with 11 bases in between. The CDR3 extends over 15 amino acids. The germline V gene encodes CDR1 KGHSH and CDR2 LQKENI. CDR3 sequence (DNA): TGTGCCAGCTCACCACCCGGTCGGGATTACTATGGCTACACCTTC. It codes for CASSPPGRDYYGYTF.

The count of this clone is one. V is TRBV7-6 and J is TRBJ1-3; D not resolved. V lost 5 bases to trimming and J lost 0 bases, with 14 bases between them. In germline, CDR1 is SGHVS, CDR2 FNYEAQ. The CDR3 has 16 residues. The CDR3 here is CASSLLPLSSGNTIYF. The CDR3 DNA reads TGTGCCAGCAGCCTACTGCCCCTGAGCTCTGGAAACACCATATATTTT.

This clone was seen just once. The sample contains more than one DNA sequence encoding this CDR3. The rearrangement links TRBV11-2 to TRBJ1-2; D gene ambiguous. This CDR3 is built from 12 residues. V dropped 1 base and J dropped 6 bases, with 6 bases sitting between them. Germline CDR1 is SGHAT and CDR2 is FQNNGV. CDR3 DNA sequence: TGTGCCAGCAGCTTAGGAGGGAATGGCTACACCTTC. Residues: CASSLGGNGYTF.